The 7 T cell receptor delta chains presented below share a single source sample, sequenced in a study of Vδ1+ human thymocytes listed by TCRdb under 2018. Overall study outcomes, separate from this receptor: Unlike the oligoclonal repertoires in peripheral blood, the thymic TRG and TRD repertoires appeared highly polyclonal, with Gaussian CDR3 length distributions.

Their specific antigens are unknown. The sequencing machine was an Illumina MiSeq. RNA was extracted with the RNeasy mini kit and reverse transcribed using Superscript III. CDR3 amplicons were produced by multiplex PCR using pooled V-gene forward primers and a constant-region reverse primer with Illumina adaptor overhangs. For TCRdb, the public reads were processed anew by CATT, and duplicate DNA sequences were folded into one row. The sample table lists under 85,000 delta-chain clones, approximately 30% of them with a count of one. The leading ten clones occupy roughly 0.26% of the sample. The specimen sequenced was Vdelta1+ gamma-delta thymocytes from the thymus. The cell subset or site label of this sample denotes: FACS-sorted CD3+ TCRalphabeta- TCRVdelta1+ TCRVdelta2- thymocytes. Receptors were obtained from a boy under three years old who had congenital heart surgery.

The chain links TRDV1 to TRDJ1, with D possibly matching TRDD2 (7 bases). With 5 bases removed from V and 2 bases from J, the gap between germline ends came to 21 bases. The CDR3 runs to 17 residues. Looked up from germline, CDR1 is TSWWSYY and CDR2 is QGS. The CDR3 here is CALGNFLIWGSTDKLIF. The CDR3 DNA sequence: TGTGCTCTTGGGAACTTCCTAATCTGGGGTTCAACCGATAAACTCATCTTT.

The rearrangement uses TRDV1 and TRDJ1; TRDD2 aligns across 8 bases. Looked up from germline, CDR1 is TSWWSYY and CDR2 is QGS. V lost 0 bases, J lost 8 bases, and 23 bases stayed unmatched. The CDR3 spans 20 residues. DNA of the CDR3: TGTGCTCTTGGGGAACTCGCTGACCGCTTCCTACGGGCGGATAGGGTGAAACTCATCTTT. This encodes CALGELADRFLRADRVKLIF.

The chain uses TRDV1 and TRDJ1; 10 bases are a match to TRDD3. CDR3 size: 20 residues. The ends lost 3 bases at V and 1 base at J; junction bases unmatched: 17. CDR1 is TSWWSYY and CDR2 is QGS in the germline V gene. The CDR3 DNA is TGTGCTCTTGGGGACCCACCTTCCTCAGTACTGGGGGATCCCACCGATAAACTCATCTTT. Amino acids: CALGDPPSSVLGDPTDKLIF.

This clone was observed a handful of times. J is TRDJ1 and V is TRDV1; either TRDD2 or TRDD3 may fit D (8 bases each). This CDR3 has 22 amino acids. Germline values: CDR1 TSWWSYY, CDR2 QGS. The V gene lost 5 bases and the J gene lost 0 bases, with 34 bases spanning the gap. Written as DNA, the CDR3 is TGTGCTCTTGGGCCCTTCGGGCTTCCTACATTACTGGGGGGCACGTACACCGATAAACTCATCTTT. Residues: CALGPFGLPTLLGGTYTDKLIF.

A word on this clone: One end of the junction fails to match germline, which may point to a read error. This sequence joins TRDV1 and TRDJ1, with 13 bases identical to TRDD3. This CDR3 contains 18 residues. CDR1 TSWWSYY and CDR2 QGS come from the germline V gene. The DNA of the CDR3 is TGTGCTCGTGGGGAAACCCCTGTACTGGGGGATACGATGGATAAACTCATCTTT. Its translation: CARGETPVLGDTMDKLIF.

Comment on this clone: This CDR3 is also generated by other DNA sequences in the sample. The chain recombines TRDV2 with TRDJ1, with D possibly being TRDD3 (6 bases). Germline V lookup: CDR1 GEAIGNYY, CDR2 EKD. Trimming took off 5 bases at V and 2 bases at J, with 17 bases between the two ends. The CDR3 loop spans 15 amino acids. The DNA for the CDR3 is TGTGCCTGTGCGGGGGGGACGACCAGGACCGATAAACTCATCTTT. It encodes CACAGGTTRTDKLIF.

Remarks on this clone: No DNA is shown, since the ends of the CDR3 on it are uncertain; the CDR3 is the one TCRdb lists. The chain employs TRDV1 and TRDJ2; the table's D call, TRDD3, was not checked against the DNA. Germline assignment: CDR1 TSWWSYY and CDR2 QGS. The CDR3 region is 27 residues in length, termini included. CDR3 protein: CALGELRPPTTLTGGYTNSPLTAQLFF.